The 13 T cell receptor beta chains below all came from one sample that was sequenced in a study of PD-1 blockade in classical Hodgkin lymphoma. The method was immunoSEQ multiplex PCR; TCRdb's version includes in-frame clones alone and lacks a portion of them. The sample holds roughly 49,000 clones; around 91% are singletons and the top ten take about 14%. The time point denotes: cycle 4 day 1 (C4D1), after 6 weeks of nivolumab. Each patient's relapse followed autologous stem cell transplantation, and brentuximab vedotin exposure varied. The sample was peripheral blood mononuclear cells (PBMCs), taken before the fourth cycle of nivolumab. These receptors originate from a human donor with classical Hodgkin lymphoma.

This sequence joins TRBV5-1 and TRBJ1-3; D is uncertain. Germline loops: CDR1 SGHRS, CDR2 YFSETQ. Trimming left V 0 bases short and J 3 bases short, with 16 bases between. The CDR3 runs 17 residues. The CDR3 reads CASSLDQRQSGGNTIYF. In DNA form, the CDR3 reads TGCGCCAGCAGCTTGGACCAACGCCAGTCAGGTGGAAACACCATATATTTT.

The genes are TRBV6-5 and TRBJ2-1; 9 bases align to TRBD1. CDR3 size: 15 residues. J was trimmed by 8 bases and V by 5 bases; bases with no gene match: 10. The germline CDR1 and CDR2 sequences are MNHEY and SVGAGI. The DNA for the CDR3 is TGTGCCAGCAGTGGCGGTGAGGACAGGGGCCATGAGCAGTTCTTC. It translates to CASSGGEDRGHEQFF.

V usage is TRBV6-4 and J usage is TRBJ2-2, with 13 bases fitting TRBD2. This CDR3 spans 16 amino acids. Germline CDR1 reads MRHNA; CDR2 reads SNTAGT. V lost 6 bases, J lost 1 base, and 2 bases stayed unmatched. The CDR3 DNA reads TGTGCCAGCAGCAGGACTAGCGGGAGGAACACCGGGGAGCTGTTTTTT. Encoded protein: CASSRTSGRNTGELFF.

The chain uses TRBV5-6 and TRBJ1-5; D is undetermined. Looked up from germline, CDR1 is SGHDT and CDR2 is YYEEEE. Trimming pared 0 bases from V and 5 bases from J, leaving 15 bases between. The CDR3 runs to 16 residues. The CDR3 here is CASSLASGMGDQPQHF. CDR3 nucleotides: TGTGCCAGCAGCTTGGCGAGTGGGATGGGAGATCAGCCCCAGCATTTT.

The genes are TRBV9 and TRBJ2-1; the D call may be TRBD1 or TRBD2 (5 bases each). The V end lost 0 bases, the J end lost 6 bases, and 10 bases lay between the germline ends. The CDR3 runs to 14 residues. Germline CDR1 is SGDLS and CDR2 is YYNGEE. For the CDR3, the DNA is TGTGCCAGCAGCGTAGAAGGGACCATCAATGAGCAGTTCTTC. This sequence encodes CASSVEGTINEQFF.

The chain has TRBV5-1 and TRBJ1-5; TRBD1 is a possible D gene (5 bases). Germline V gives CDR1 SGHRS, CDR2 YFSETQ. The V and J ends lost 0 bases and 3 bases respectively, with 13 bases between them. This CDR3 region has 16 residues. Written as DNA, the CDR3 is TGCGCCAGCAGCTTGGAAAGGGGAAACCTCAATCAGCCCCAGCATTTT. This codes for CASSLERGNLNQPQHF.

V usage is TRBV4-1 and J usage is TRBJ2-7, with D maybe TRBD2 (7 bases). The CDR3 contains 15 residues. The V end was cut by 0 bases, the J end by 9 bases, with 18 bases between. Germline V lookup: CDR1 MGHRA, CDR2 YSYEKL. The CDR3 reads CASSQDRGGGYGQYF. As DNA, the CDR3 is TGCGCCAGCAGCCAAGATCGAGGGGGGGGCTATGGGCAGTACTTC.

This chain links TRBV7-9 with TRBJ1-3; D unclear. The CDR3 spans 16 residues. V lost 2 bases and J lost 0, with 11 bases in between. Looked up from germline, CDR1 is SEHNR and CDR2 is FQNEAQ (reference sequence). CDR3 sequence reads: CASSLSGGASGNTIYF. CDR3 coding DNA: TGTGCCAGCAGCTTATCGGGCGGAGCCTCTGGAAACACCATATATTTT.

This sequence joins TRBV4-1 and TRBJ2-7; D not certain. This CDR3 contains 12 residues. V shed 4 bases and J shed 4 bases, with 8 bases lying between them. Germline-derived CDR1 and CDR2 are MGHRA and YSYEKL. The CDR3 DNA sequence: TGCGCCAGCAGCCCTTCTGCTTACGAGCAGTACTTC. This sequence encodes CASSPSAYEQYF.

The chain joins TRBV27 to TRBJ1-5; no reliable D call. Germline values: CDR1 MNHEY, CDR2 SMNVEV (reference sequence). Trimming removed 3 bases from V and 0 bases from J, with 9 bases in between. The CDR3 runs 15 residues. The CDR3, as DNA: TGTGCCAGCAGTTTTGGAGGCTATAGCAATCAGCCCCAGCATTTT. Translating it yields CASSFGGYSNQPQHF.

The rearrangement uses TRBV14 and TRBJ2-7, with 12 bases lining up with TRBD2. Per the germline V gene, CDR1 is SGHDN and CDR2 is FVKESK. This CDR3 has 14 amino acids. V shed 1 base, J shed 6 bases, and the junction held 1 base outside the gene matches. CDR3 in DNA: TGTGCCAGCAGCCAAGGGACTAGCGGGGCCGAGCAGTACTTC. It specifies CASSQGTSGAEQYF.

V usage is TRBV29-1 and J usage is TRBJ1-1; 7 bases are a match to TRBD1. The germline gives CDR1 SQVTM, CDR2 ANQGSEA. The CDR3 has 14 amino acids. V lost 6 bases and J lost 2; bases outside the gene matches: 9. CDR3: CSVRQQGSNTEAFF. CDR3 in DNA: TGCAGCGTACGACAACAGGGGAGTAACACTGAAGCTTTCTTT.

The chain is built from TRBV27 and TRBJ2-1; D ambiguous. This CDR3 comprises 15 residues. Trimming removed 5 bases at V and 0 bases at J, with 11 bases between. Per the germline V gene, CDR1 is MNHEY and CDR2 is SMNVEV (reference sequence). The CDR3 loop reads CASSPDPSSYNEQFF. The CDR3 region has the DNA TGTGCCAGCAGTCCAGACCCCAGCTCCTACAATGAGCAGTTCTTC.